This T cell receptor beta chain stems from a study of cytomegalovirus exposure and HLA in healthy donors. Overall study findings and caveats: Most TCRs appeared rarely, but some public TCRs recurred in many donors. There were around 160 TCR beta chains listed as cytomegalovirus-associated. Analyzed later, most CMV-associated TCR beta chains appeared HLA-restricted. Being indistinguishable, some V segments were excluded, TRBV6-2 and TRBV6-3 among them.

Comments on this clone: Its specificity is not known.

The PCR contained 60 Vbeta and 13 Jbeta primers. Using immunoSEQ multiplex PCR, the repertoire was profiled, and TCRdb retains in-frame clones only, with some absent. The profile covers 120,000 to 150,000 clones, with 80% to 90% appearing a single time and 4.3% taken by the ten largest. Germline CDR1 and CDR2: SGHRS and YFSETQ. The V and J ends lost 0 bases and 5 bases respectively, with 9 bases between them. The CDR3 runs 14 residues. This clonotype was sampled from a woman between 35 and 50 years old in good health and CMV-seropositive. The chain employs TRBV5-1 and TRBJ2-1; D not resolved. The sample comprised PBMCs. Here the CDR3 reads CASSLGPGNNEQFF. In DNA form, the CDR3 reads TGCGCCAGCAGCTTGGGCCCGGGTAACAATGAGCAGTTCTTC.